This T cell receptor (beta chain) was captured in a study of T cell changes during pregnancy in multiple sclerosis. Produced via immunoSEQ multiplex PCR; TCRdb's table is partial and in-frame only. The sample carries around 57,000 clones, roughly 92% recorded once. Germline-derived CDR1 and CDR2 are GTSNPN and SVGIG (reference sequence). The CDR3 spans 14 residues. Trimming removed 1 base at V and 3 bases at J, with 12 bases between. Only a few counts were recorded for this clone. The chain joins TRBV30 to TRBJ1-1; a possible D gene is TRBD1 (5 bases). The sequencing here drew on CD4+ T cells from peripheral blood mononuclear cells, taken in the third trimester of pregnancy. This receptor was identified in a female donor with multiple sclerosis, enrolled in a pregnancy study. CDR3 coding DNA: TGTGCCTGGAGTGGCGACAGCAGGTACACTGAAGCTTTCTTT. Its protein product is CAWSGDSRYTEAFF.